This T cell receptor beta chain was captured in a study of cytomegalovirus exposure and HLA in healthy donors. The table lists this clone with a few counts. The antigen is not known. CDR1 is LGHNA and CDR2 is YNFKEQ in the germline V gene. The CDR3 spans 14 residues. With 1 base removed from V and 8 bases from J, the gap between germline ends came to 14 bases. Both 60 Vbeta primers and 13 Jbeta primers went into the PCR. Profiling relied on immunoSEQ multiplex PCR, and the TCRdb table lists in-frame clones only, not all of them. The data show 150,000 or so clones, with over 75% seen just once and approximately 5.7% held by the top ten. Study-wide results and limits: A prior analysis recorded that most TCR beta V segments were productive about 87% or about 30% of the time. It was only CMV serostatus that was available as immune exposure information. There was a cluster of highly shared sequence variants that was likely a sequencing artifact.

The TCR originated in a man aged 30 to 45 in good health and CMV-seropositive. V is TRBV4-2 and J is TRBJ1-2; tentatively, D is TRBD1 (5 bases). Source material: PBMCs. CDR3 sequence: CASSQVSGKSGYTF. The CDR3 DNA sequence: TGTGCCAGCAGCCAAGTTTCAGGGAAGAGCGGCTACACCTTC.